Listed below are T cell receptor beta chains from one sample, sequenced in a study of cytomegalovirus exposure and HLA in healthy donors. TCRdb's copy holds only in-frame clones and misses some; the assay was immunoSEQ multiplex PCR. The sample holds 160,000 or so clones, 70% to 85% seen once. The specimen sequenced was PBMCs. Receptor source: a man in his forties in good health and CMV-seronegative. CDR3s include the opening cysteine and the closing phenylalanine or tryptophan. The order of the fields is D gene, V gene, CDR3 length, J gene, clone size, CDR3 protein, CDR3 DNA. The D gene is left open where the match is weak. Size values are once, few and many counts, or a class for expanded clones, and some rows have none.

d_gene: .
v_gene: TRBV30
len: 11
j_gene: TRBJ2-7
abundance: .
CDR3aa: CAWSDWGQGAF
CDR3nt: .

d_gene: .
v_gene: TRBV11-3
len: 14
j_gene: TRBJ2-5
abundance: .
CDR3aa: CASSPGHAQETQYF
CDR3nt: TGTGCCAGCAGCCCCGGACACGCTCAAGAGACCCAGTACTTC

d_gene: TRBD1
v_gene: TRBV5-6
len: 14
j_gene: TRBJ2-7
abundance: .
CDR3aa: CASSWGTATYEQYF
CDR3nt: TGTGCCAGCAGCTGGGGGACAGCCACCTACGAGCAGTACTTC

d_gene: .
v_gene: TRBV5-1
len: 15
j_gene: TRBJ1-1
abundance: .
CDR3aa: CASSLVTGMNTEAFF
CDR3nt: TGCGCCAGCAGCTTGGTGACAGGCATGAACACTGAAGCTTTCTTT

d_gene: TRBD1
v_gene: TRBV7-9
len: 15
j_gene: TRBJ2-7
abundance: .
CDR3aa: CASSMDRGFIYEQYF
CDR3nt: TGTGCCAGCAGCATGGACAGGGGGTTTATCTACGAGCAGTACTTC

d_gene: .
v_gene: TRBV2
len: 13
j_gene: TRBJ1-2
abundance: .
CDR3aa: CASSGRVAYGYTF
CDR3nt: TGTGCCAGCAGTGGTAGGGTAGCGTATGGCTACACCTTC

d_gene: TRBD1
v_gene: TRBV7-9
len: 14
j_gene: TRBJ1-2
abundance: .
CDR3aa: CSSSLVGTVHGYTF
CDR3nt: TGTTCCAGCAGCCTTGTCGGGACAGTCCATGGCTACACCTTC

d_gene: .
v_gene: TRBV21-1
len: 17
j_gene: TRBJ2-3
abundance: .
CDR3aa: CASSKGGQSDCTDTQYF
CDR3nt: TGTGCCAGCAGCAAAGGAGGACAGAGCGATTGCACAGATACGCAGTATTTT

d_gene: .
v_gene: TRBV10-2
len: 15
j_gene: TRBJ2-1
abundance: .
CDR3aa: CASSSVSRAGNEQFF
CDR3nt: TGCGCCAGCAGCTCCGTTAGTCGCGCGGGGAATGAGCAGTTCTTC

d_gene: TRBD1
v_gene: TRBV5-1
len: 14
j_gene: TRBJ2-7
abundance: .
CDR3aa: CASSPTGGEDEQYF
CDR3nt: TGCGCCAGCAGCCCCACAGGGGGAGAAGACGAGCAGTACTTC

d_gene: TRBD1
v_gene: TRBV6-4
len: 12
j_gene: TRBJ2-7
abundance: few
CDR3aa: CASPTGGNEQYF
CDR3nt: TGTGCCAGCCCGACAGGGGGCAACGAGCAGTACTTC

d_gene: .
v_gene: TRBV28
len: 13
j_gene: TRBJ2-1
abundance: .
CDR3aa: CASSLSPRNEQFF
CDR3nt: TGTGCCAGCAGTTTATCCCCCCGGAATGAGCAGTTCTTC

d_gene: .
v_gene: TRBV6-5
len: 15
j_gene: TRBJ2-2
abundance: .
CDR3aa: CASSRGFGNTGELFF
CDR3nt: TGTGCCAGCAGTAGGGGATTCGGGAACACCGGGGAGCTGTTTTTT

d_gene: .
v_gene: TRBV30
len: 15
j_gene: TRBJ2-2
abundance: once
CDR3aa: CAWSVLFPNTGELFF
CDR3nt: TGTGCCTGGAGTGTACTTTTTCCGAACACCGGGGAGCTGTTTTTT

d_gene: .
v_gene: TRBV6-6
len: 14
j_gene: TRBJ2-5
abundance: few
CDR3aa: CASSLAASIETQYF
CDR3nt: TGTGCCAGCAGTTTAGCGGCTTCCATAGAGACCCAGTACTTC

d_gene: TRBD1
v_gene: TRBV7-3
len: 16
j_gene: TRBJ2-2
abundance: .
CDR3aa: CASSLGTGGSGGELFF
CDR3nt: TGTGCCAGCAGCTTAGGGACAGGGGGCTCTGGCGGGGAGCTGTTTTTT

d_gene: .
v_gene: TRBV5-1
len: 16
j_gene: TRBJ1-3
abundance: .
CDR3aa: CASSLASGQTSNTIYF
CDR3nt: TGCGCCAGCAGCTTGGCCTCCGGACAAACATCAAACACCATATATTTT

d_gene: TRBD1
v_gene: TRBV5-1
len: 14
j_gene: TRBJ2-3
abundance: .
CDR3aa: CASSPGTATDTQYF
CDR3nt: TGCGCCAGCAGCCCCGGGACAGCCACAGATACGCAGTATTTT

d_gene: .
v_gene: TRBV2
len: 11
j_gene: TRBJ2-5
abundance: .
CDR3aa: CASSETMAQYF
CDR3nt: TGTGCCAGCAGTGAAACTATGGCCCAGTACTTC

d_gene: .
v_gene: TRBV10-3
len: 12
j_gene: TRBJ2-7
abundance: .
CDR3aa: CAISGSGESEYF
CDR3nt: TGTGCCATCAGTGGTAGCGGAGAAAGTGAGTACTTC

d_gene: TRBD1
v_gene: TRBV10-3
len: 13
j_gene: TRBJ1-1
abundance: .
CDR3aa: CAIGTGLNTEAFF
CDR3nt: TGTGCCATCGGGACAGGCCTGAACACTGAAGCTTTCTTT

d_gene: TRBD1
v_gene: TRBV7-2
len: 17
j_gene: TRBJ1-1
abundance: .
CDR3aa: CASSGPDRALVNTEAFF
CDR3nt: TGTGCCAGCAGCGGACCCGACAGGGCTTTGGTGAACACTGAAGCTTTCTTT

d_gene: TRBD1
v_gene: TRBV11-3
len: 15
j_gene: TRBJ2-1
abundance: .
CDR3aa: CASSSRDRAVHEQFF
CDR3nt: TGTGCCAGCAGCTCAAGGGACAGGGCTGTCCATGAGCAGTTCTTC

d_gene: TRBD1
v_gene: TRBV6-1
len: 16
j_gene: TRBJ2-5
abundance: .
CDR3aa: CASSDSVQGARETQYF
CDR3nt: TGTGCCAGCAGTGATAGTGTCCAGGGGGCAAGAGAGACCCAGTACTTC

d_gene: .
v_gene: TRBV29-1
len: 12
j_gene: TRBJ2-5
abundance: .
CDR3aa: CSVVEQQETQYF
CDR3nt: TGCAGCGTTGTGGAACAGCAAGAGACCCAGTACTTC

d_gene: .
v_gene: TRBV7-9
len: 14
j_gene: TRBJ2-5
abundance: .
CDR3aa: CASSLGYRAEEQYF
CDR3nt: TGTGCCAGCAGCTTAGGGTACAGGGCAGAAGAGCAGTACTTC

d_gene: TRBD1
v_gene: TRBV25-1
len: 12
j_gene: TRBJ1-2
abundance: once
CDR3aa: CASSLGTDGYTF
CDR3nt: TGTGCCAGCAGTCTCGGGACAGATGGCTACACCTTC

d_gene: TRBD1
v_gene: TRBV6-5
len: 16
j_gene: TRBJ2-5
abundance: .
CDR3aa: CASSYCHPGQEGTQYF
CDR3nt: TGTGCCAGCAGTTACTGCCACCCGGGACAGGAGGGGACCCAGTACTTC

d_gene: .
v_gene: TRBV6-1
len: 16
j_gene: TRBJ1-4
abundance: .
CDR3aa: CASSEAAEKAREKLFF
CDR3nt: TGTGCCAGCAGTGAAGCTGCGGAAAAAGCTCGCGAAAAACTGTTTTTT

d_gene: .
v_gene: TRBV5-1
len: 14
j_gene: TRBJ2-2
abundance: .
CDR3aa: CASSSGQPTGELFF
CDR3nt: TGCGCCAGCAGCTCTGGACAGCCCACCGGGGAGCTGTTTTTT

d_gene: .
v_gene: TRBV27
len: 16
j_gene: TRBJ1-4
abundance: .
CDR3aa: CASSLHGPGSGEKLFF
CDR3nt: TGTGCCAGCAGCTTACACGGTCCAGGGTCAGGGGAAAAACTGTTTTTT

d_gene: .
v_gene: TRBV29-1
len: 14
j_gene: TRBJ1-5
abundance: .
CDR3aa: CSAEDRHSNQPQHF
CDR3nt: TGCAGCGCCGAGGACAGACATAGCAATCAGCCCCAGCATTTT

d_gene: .
v_gene: TRBV11-2
len: 15
j_gene: TRBJ1-4
abundance: once
CDR3aa: CASSITEAFNEKLFF
CDR3nt: TGTGCCAGCAGTATAACTGAAGCCTTTAATGAAAAACTGTTTTTT

d_gene: TRBD1
v_gene: TRBV10-3
len: 17
j_gene: TRBJ1-6
abundance: .
CDR3aa: CAISDPDRGPDNSPLHF
CDR3nt: TGTGCCATCAGTGACCCGGACAGGGGGCCTGATAATTCACCCCTCCACTTT

d_gene: TRBD2
v_gene: TRBV4-3
len: 15
j_gene: TRBJ2-3
abundance: .
CDR3aa: CASSQGLAGADTQYF
CDR3nt: TGCGCCAGCAGCCAGGGACTAGCGGGGGCAGATACGCAGTATTTT

d_gene: .
v_gene: TRBV19
len: 14
j_gene: TRBJ2-7
abundance: .
CDR3aa: CASSIKGVSYEQYF
CDR3nt: TGTGCCAGTAGTATCAAAGGGGTTTCCTACGAGCAGTACTTC

d_gene: .
v_gene: TRBV6-5
len: 12
j_gene: TRBJ1-2
abundance: .
CDR3aa: CASRRTNYGYTF
CDR3nt: TGTGCCAGTCGAAGGACAAACTATGGCTACACCTTC

d_gene: .
v_gene: TRBV19
len: 17
j_gene: TRBJ2-7
abundance: .
CDR3aa: CASSKDPLDRNSYEQYF
CDR3nt: TGTGCCAGTAGTAAAGACCCCCTCGACAGAAACTCCTACGAGCAGTACTTC

d_gene: .
v_gene: TRBV27
len: 13
j_gene: TRBJ1-1
abundance: .
CDR3aa: CASSVLLNTEAFF
CDR3nt: TGTGCCAGCAGTGTCCTGTTAAACACTGAAGCTTTCTTT

d_gene: TRBD1
v_gene: TRBV5-1
len: 16
j_gene: TRBJ2-5
abundance: few
CDR3aa: CASSSETGNLLETQYF
CDR3nt: TGCGCCAGCAGCTCCGAGACAGGGAATTTACTCGAGACCCAGTACTTC

d_gene: TRBD1
v_gene: TRBV5-1
len: 15
j_gene: TRBJ2-1
abundance: few
CDR3aa: CASSLGDRVANEQFF
CDR3nt: TGCGCCAGCAGCTTGGGGGACAGGGTGGCCAATGAGCAGTTCTTC

d_gene: TRBD2
v_gene: TRBV7-9
len: 19
j_gene: TRBJ2-1
abundance: .
CDR3aa: CASSLVSHAERGHYNEQFF
CDR3nt: TGTGCCAGCAGCTTAGTTTCACACGCGGAGCGGGGCCACTACAATGAGCAGTTCTTC

d_gene: .
v_gene: TRBV23-1
len: 13
j_gene: TRBJ2-7
abundance: few
CDR3aa: CASSQDNSYEQYF
CDR3nt: TGCGCCAGCAGTCAAGACAACTCCTACGAGCAGTACTTC